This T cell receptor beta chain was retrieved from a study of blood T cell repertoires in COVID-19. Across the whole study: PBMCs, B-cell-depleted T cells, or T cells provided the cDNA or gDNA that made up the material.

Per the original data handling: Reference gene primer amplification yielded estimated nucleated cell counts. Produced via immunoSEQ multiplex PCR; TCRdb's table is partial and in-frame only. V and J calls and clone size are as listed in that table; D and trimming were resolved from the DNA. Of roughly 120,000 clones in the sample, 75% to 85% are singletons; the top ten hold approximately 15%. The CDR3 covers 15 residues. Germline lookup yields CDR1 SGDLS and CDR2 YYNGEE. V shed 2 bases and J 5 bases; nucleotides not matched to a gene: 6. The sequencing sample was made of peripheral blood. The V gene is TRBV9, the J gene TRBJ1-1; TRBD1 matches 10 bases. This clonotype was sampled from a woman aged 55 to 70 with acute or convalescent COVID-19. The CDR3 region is CASSVTGTGETEAFF. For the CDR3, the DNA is TGTGCCAGCAGCGTCACCGGGACAGGGGAGACTGAAGCTTTCTTT.